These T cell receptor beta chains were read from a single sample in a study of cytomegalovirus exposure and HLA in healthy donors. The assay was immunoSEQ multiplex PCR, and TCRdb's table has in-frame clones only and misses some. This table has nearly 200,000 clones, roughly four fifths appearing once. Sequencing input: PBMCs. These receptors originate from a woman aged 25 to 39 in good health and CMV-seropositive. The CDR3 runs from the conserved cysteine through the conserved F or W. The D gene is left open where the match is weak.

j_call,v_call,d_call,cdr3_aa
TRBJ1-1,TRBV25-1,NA,CASRRTVNTEAFF
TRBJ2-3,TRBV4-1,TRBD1,CASSLFPGQGSADTQYF
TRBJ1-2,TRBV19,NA,CASSIPRAGYTF
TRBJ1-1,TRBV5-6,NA,CASSLVVNTEAFF
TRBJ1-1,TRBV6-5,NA,CASITRGGGAFF
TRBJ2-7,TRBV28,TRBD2,CASRRTSGRVYEQYF
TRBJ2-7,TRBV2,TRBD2,CASSERHGGGYEQYF
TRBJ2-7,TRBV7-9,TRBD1,CASSLAGTAIPYEQYF
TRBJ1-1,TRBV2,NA,CASSELNAVAEAFF
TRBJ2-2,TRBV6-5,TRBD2,CASSYVAGGAGELFF
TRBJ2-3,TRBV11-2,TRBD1,CASSLTGDGTDTQYF
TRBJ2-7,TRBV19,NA,CASSGGRAYEQYF
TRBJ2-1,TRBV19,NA,CASRFPGRVNEQFF
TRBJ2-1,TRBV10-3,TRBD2,CAISPGTSDEQFF
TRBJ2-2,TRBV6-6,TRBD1,CASSYTGTGGTGELFF
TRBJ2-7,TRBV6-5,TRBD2,CASMSGGSYEQYF
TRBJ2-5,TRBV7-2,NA,CASSPGQVETQYF
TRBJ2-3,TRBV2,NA,CASSALQRGTTDTQYF
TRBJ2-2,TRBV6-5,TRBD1,CASRRQGIGELFF
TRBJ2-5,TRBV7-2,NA,CASSLRLTEETQYF
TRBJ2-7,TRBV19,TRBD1,CASSRTGGYEQYF
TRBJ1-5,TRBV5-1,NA,CASSWQGLLGQPQHF
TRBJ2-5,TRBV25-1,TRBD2,CASSDPAGGLKETQYF
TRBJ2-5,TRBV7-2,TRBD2,CASSSVTGGETQYF
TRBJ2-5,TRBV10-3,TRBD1,CAISEATGSYQETQYF
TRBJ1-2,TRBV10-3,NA,CAIGADGYTF
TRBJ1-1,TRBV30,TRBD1,CASTGVNTEAFF
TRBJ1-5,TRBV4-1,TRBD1,CASSHLTGTESQPQHF
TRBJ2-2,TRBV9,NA,CASSVGLVTAGELFF
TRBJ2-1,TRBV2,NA,CASSDYEQFF
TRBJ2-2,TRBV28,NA,CASSPGRGGKGELFF
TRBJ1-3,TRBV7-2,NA,CASSYGRSSGNTIYF
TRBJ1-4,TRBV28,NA,CASSPTFRAGEKLFF
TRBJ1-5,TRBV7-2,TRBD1,CASTLTGVDQPQHF
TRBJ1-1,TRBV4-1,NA,CASSNKGLNTEAFF
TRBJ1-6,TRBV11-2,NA,CASSLEQGHSPLHF
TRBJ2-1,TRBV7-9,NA,CASSLRSQSSYNEQFF
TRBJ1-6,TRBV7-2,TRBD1,CASSRTTGESDSPLHF
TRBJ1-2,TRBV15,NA,CATSRDALYGYTF